This section outlines one T cell receptor (beta chain) sequence together with its context. This specimen belongs to a study of blood T cell repertoires in COVID-19. For the study at large: COVID-19 samples collected from the United States, Italy and Spain covered acute and convalescent phases. Nucleic acid was either cDNA or gDNA, and it came from T cells, B-cell-depleted T cells, or PBMCs.

Generated by immunoSEQ multiplex PCR, the TCRdb table keeps only in-frame clones and is missing some. The table has some 350,000 clones, over 75% seen once; the top ten hold 2.5% to 3%. This CDR3 is built from 13 residues. Trimming removed 5 bases from V and 7 bases from J, with 15 bases in between. Germline V lookup: CDR1 MNHEY, CDR2 SMNVEV (reference sequence). V and J are TRBV27 and TRBJ2-7, with D perhaps matching TRBD2 (5 bases). The receptor was isolated from a woman aged 30 to 39 who had recovered from COVID-19. The material sequenced was PBMCs or T cells enriched from blood (not recorded which). In DNA form, the CDR3 reads TGTGCCAGCAGTCCCTCCGAGGGCAGAGAGCAGTACTTC. Residues: CASSPSEGREQYF.